This T cell receptor beta chain originates from a study of blood T cell repertoires in COVID-19. Looking at the study overall: Acute and convalescent COVID-19 samples came from the United States, Italy and Spain. T cells, B-cell-depleted T cells, or PBMCs supplied cDNA or gDNA.

Trimming pared 6 bases from V and 0 bases from J, leaving 15 bases between. This CDR3 region has 17 residues. Germline V CDR1 and CDR2: LNHDA, SQIVND (reference sequence). Original processing methods: Amplifying reference gene primers gave estimates of nucleated cell counts. Produced via immunoSEQ multiplex PCR; TCRdb's table is partial and in-frame only. The D gene and trimming were derived from the DNA, and the V and J assignments and clone size from that table. Of 45,000 to 60,000 clones in the sample, 80% to 85% were seen once. This TCR was recovered from a woman aged 60-75 years with acute or convalescent COVID-19. The source material was peripheral blood. This sequence joins TRBV19 and TRBJ2-6; tentatively, D is TRBD1 (5 bases). CDR3 amino acids: CASSSDSLSSGANVLTF. The CDR3 region has the DNA TGTGCCAGTAGCTCCGACAGTCTGAGCTCTGGGGCCAACGTCCTGACTTTC.